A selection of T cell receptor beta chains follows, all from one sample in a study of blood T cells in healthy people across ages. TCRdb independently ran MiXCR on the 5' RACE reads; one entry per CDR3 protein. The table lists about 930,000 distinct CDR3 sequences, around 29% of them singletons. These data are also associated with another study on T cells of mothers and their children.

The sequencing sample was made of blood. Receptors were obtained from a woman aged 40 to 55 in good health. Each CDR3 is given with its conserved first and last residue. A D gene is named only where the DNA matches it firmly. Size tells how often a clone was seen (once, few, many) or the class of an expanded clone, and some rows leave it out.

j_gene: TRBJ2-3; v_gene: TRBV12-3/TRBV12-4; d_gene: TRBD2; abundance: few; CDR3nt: TGTGCCAGCAGTTCCGGTTACCTAGCGGGGGCCCCAGATACGCAGTATTTT; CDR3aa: CASSSGYLAGAPDTQYF
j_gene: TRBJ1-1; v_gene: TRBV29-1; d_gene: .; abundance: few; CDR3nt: TGCAGCGTTGAAGTGCGAGGGCCTAACACTGAAGCTTTCTTT; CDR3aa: CSVEVRGPNTEAFF
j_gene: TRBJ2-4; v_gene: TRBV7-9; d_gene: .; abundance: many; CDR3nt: TGTGCCAGCAGCAGGGGGGAGGAGAACATTCAGTACTTC; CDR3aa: CASSRGEENIQYF
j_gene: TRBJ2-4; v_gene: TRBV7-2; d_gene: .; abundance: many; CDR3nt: TGTGCCAGCAGGTCTATGGGGTGTCTAGCCAAAAACATTCAGTACTTC; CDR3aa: CASRSMGCLAKNIQYF
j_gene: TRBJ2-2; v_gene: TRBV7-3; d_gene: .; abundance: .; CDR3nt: TGTGCCAGCAGCTACCGGGACCCCTCCGGGGAGCTGTTTTTT; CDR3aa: CASSYRDPSGELFF
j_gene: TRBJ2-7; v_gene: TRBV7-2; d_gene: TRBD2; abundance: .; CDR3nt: TGTGCCAGCAGCTTAGGCGGGAGGCCAACCTACGAGCAGTACTTC; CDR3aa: CASSLGGRPTYEQYF
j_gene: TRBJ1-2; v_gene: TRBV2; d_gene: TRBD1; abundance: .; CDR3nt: TGTGCCAGCAGACTACAGGGGGCCGGCTATGGCTACACCTTC; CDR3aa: CASRLQGAGYGYTF
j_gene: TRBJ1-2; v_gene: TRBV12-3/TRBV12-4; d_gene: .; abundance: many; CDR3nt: TGTGCCAGCAGGGTCGGGGGGGGCAACTATGGCTACACCTTC; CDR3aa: CASRVGGGNYGYTF
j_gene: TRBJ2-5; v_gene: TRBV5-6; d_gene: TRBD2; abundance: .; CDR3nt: TGTGCCAGCAGCTTGACTAGCGGGGCCTACCAAGAGACCCAGTACTTC; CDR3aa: CASSLTSGAYQETQYF
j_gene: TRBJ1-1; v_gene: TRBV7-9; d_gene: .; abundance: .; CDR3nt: TGTGCCAGCAGCGCCGGGACTTACACTGAAGCTTTCTTT; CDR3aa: CASSAGTYTEAFF
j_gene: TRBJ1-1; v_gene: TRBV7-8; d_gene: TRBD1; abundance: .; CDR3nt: TGTGCCAGCAGCTTAGCGCGGGCAGGGGGCACTGAAGCTTTCTTT; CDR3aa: CASSLARAGGTEAFF
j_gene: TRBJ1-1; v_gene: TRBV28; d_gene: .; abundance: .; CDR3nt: TGTGCCAGCAGTCCGCCCGAGGGGCCCACTGAAGCTTTCTTT; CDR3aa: CASSPPEGPTEAFF
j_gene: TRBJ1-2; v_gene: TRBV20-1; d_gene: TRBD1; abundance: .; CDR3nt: TGCAGGGGGGACAGGGATTACTATGGCTACACCTTC; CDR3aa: CRGDRDYYGYTF
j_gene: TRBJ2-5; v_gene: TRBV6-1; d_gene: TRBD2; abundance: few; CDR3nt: TGTGCCAGCAGACCCTTTTTGAGCGGGGAGGTGGAGACCCAGTACTTC; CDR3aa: CASRPFLSGEVETQYF
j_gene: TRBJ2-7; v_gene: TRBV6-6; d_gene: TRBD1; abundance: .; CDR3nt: TGTGCCAGCAGTTCTCATGCGGACAGGGACTACGAGCAGTACTTC; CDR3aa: CASSSHADRDYEQYF
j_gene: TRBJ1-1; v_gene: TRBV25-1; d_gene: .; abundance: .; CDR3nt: TGTGCCAGCAGTGAAGGGTTTAACACTGAAGCTTTCTTT; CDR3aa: CASSEGFNTEAFF
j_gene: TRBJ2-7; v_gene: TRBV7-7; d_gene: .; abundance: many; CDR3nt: TGTGCTAGCAGCTTAGAACAGGGTAAGGGGTACGAGCAGTACTTC; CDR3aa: CASSLEQGKGYEQYF
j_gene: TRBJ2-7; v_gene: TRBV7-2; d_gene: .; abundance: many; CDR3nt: TGTGCCAGCAGCCCTGAGCGGGGACACTACGAGCAGTACTTC; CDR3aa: CASSPERGHYEQYF
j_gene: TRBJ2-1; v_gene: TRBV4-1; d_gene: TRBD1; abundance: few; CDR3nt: TGCGCCAGCAGCCCGGGGCGGACAGGGGCCTACAATGAGCAGTTCTTC; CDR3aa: CASSPGRTGAYNEQFF
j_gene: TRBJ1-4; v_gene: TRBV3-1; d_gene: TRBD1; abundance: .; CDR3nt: TGTGCCAGCAGCCAGCGGGACAGAGTGTTAAATGAAAAACTGTTTTTT; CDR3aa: CASSQRDRVLNEKLFF
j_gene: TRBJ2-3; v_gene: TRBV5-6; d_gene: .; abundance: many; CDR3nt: TGTGCCAGCACCGATTCGTCACGGGGGAGCACAGATACGCAGTATTTT; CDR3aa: CASTDSSRGSTDTQYF
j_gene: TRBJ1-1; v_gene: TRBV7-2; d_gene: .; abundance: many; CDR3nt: TGTGCCAGCAGCTTCGGGGCCGGGGCGAACACTGAAGCTTTCTTT; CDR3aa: CASSFGAGANTEAFF
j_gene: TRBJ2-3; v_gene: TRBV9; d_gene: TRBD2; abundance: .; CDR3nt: TGTGCCAGCAGCGTAGCCGGGACTAGCGGGGGTCCCACAGATACGCAGTATTTT; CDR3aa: CASSVAGTSGGPTDTQYF
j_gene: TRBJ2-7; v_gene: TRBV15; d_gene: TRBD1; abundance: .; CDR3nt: TGTGCCACCAGCAGCAGGGGGAGCGCCTACGAGCAGTACTTC; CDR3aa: CATSSRGSAYEQYF
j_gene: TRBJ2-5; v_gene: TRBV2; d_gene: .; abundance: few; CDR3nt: TGTGCCAGCAGTGATCTCGACAGGTACCTAGGGGAAGAGACCCAGTACTTC; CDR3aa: CASSDLDRYLGEETQYF
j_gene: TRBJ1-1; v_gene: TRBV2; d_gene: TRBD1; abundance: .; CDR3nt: TGTGCCAGCGTGTCAGGGGGTAGCGCTGAAGCTTTCTTT; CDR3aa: CASVSGGSAEAFF
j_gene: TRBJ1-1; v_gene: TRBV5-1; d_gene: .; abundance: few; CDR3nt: TGCGCCAGCAGCACGCAGGGTATAGGCGGCACTGAAGCTTTCTTT; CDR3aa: CASSTQGIGGTEAFF
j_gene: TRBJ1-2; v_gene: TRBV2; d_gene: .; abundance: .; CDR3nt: TGTGCCAGCACTCAAAATCGAGTCCAGATGTTTAACTATGGCTACACCTTC; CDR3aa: CASTQNRVQMFNYGYTF
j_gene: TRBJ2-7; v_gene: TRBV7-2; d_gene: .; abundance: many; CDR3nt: TGTGCCAGCAGCTTGGACAGATTCTCCTACGAGCAGTACTTC; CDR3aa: CASSLDRFSYEQYF